These 12 T cell receptor beta chains share one sample of origin, sequenced in a study of blood T cell repertoires in COVID-19. The protocol was immunoSEQ multiplex PCR, while the TCRdb copy is restricted to in-frame clones and leaves out a portion. The sample consists of about 270,000 clones, less than 85% of them appearing once. The sample was peripheral blood. These receptors came from a young woman with acute or convalescent COVID-19.

Remarks on this clone: Other DNA sequences in the sample encode the same CDR3. This chain uses TRBV5-1 with TRBJ2-7; D is perhaps TRBD1 (5 bases). V lost 0 bases, J lost 1 base, and 8 bases lay in between. The CDR3 sequence is 14 residues long. The germline V gene encodes CDR1 SGHRS and CDR2 YFSETQ. CDR3 nucleotides: TGCGCCAGCAGCTTGGGGGGCCTGTCCTACGAGCAGTACTTC. As protein: CASSLGGLSYEQYF. The full variable domain, rest sourced from reference TRBV5-1 and TRBJ2-7, is KAGVTQTPRYLIKTRGQQVTLSCSPISGHRSVSWYQQTPGQGLQFLFEYFSETQRNKGNFPGRFSGRQFSNSRSEMNVSTLELGDSALYLCASSLGGLSYEQYFGPGTRLTVT.

At least ten counts were recorded for this clone. The genes are TRBV6-2 or TRBV6-3 and TRBJ2-5; 9 nucleotides align to TRBD1. J was trimmed by 9 bases and V by 6 bases; bases with no gene match: 20. The CDR3 sequence is 17 residues long. The V gene's germline CDR1 is MNHEY and CDR2 SVGEGT. The CDR3 DNA follows: TGTGCCAGCAGCTCAACAGGGGGCCTTGCGGGAGCAGACGCCCAGTACTTC. Its protein is CASSSTGGLAGADAQYF.

The rearrangement uses TRBV9 and TRBJ2-1; D may be TRBD1 (5 bases). The germline V gene encodes CDR1 SGDLS and CDR2 YYNGEE. The CDR3 totals 15 residues. Trimming pared 0 bases from V and 6 bases from J, leaving 13 bases between. The CDR3 protein is CASSVVSDNLNEQFF. CDR3 coding DNA: TGTGCCAGCAGCGTAGTTTCGGACAACCTCAATGAGCAGTTCTTC.

The chain couples TRBV4-2 to TRBJ2-1, with 11 bases fitting TRBD2. The ends lost 3 bases at V and 7 bases at J; junction bases unmatched: 5. CDR3 length equals 15 residues. Germline-derived CDR1 and CDR2 are LGHNA and YNFKEQ. The CDR3 sequence: CASSHSGRADNEQFF. CDR3 sequence (DNA): TGTGCCAGCAGCCATAGCGGGAGGGCTGATAATGAGCAGTTCTTC.

This clone was recorded only once. This chain connects TRBV18 to TRBJ1-6; 7 bases fit TRBD1. CDR1 and CDR2 (germline): KGHSH, LQKENI. This CDR3 has 17 residues. The V gene end was trimmed by 2 bases and the J gene end by 3 bases; junction bases not matched to a gene: 7. The CDR3 DNA reads TGTGCCAGCTCACCAGTCCCCAGGGGGTTCTATAATTCACCCCTCCACTTT. Encoded protein: CASSPVPRGFYNSPLHF.

The V call is TRBV3-1 (or the pseudogene TRBV3-2), the J call TRBJ1-1; no clear D gene. The CDR3 spans 11 residues. Germline V lookup: CDR1 LGHDT, CDR2 YNNKEL (reference sequence). Trimming stripped 3 bases from V and 7 bases from J, with 6 bases between. CDR3 bases: TGTGCCAGCAGCCAGTACTATGAAGCTTTCTTT. This codes for CASSQYYEAFF.

The chain carries TRBV30 and TRBJ2-5; D is perhaps TRBD1 (5 bases). V lost 3 bases, J lost 7 bases, and 18 bases lay in between. The CDR3 consists of 14 residues. The germline CDR1 and CDR2 sequences are GTSNPN and SVGIG (reference sequence). The CDR3 DNA is TGTGCCTGGAGGGGGCCAAGAGGTTACGGGACCCAGTACTTC. Encoded protein: CAWRGPRGYGTQYF.

V gene TRBV5-8 combines with J gene TRBJ1-2; D may be TRBD1 (5 bases). CDR1 SGHTS and CDR2 YDEGEE come from the germline V gene. This CDR3 contains 12 residues. V dropped 10 bases and J dropped 8 bases, with 18 bases sitting between them. The CDR3 spells CAPPGGVDGYTF. CDR3 sequence (DNA): TGTGCCCCTCCGGGGGGGGTCGACGGCTACACCTTC.

V is TRBV27 and J is TRBJ2-2, with 7 bases lining up with TRBD2. The CDR3 has 16 amino acids. Germline V CDR1 and CDR2: MNHEY, SMNVEV (reference sequence). Trimming cost V 6 bases and J 4 bases; bases outside gene matches: 11. In DNA form, the CDR3 reads TGTGCCAGCAGGTCCTGGCGGGAGTCTAGCACCGGGGAGCTGTTTTTT. Translated, it gives CASRSWRESSTGELFF.

CDR3 in amino acids: CASSLSALAGGTYEQYF. The CDR3 nucleotides read TGCGCCAGCAGCCTCTCGGCACTAGCGGGAGGGACCTACGAGCAGTACTTC. The chain combines TRBV4-3 with TRBJ2-7; 13 bases align to TRBD2. The germline V gene encodes CDR1 LGHNA and CDR2 YSLEER. The CDR3 extends over 17 amino acids. The trim removed 4 bases at V and 2 bases at J, leaving 8 bases unmatched.

The chain joins TRBV2 to TRBJ2-2; a possible D gene is TRBD2 (6 bases). Trimming shortened V by 7 bases and J by 3 bases, and 12 bases separated the two germline ends. The CDR3 contains 14 residues. CDR1 is SNHLY, CDR2 FYNNEI, per germline. The DNA for the CDR3 is TGTGCCAGCACCAGGCGGGGCCACACCGGGGAGCTGTTTTTT. It yields the protein CASTRRGHTGELFF.

The J gene is TRBJ2-7, the V gene TRBV20-1; D gene uncertain. Looked up from germline, CDR1 is DFQATT and CDR2 is SNEGSKA (reference sequence). The CDR3 has 11 amino acids. The V end lost 4 bases, the J end lost 5 bases, and 9 bases lay between the germline ends. CDR3 amino acids: CSAKDHHEQYF. As DNA, the CDR3 is TGCAGTGCTAAAGACCATCACGAGCAGTACTTC.